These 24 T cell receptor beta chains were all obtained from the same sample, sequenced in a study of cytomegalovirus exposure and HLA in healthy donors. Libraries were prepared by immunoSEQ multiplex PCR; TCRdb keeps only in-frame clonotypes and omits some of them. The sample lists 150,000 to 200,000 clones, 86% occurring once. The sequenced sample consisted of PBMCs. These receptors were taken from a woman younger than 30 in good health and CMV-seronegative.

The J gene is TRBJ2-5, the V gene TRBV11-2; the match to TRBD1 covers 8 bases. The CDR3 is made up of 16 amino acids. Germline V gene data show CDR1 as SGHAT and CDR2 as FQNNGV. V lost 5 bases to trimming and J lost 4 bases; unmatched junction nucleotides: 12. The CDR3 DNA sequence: TGTGCCAGCAGCCCACTGGGGGGACAGGTTCGAGAGACCCAGTACTTC. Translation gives CASSPLGGQVRETQYF.

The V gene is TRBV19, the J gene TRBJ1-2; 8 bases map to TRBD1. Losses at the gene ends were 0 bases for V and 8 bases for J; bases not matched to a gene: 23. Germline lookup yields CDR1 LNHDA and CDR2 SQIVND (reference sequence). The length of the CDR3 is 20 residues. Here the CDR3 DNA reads TGTGCCAGTAGTATAGAACCGCCCGGGACAGGACGCGCCGAGGGGACGGGCTACACCTTC. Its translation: CASSIEPPGTGRAEGTGYTF.

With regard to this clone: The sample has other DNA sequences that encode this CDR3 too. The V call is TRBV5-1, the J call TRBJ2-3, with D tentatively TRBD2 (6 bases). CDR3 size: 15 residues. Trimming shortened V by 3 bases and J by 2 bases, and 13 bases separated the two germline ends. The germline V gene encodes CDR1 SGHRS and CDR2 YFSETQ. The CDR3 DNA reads TGCGCCAGCAGCTCCGACCGGGGGTTCACAGATACGCAGTATTTT. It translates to CASSSDRGFTDTQYF.

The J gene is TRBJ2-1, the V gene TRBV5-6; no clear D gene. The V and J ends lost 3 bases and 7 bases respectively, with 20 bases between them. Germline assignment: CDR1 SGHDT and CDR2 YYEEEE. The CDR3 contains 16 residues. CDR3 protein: CASSYFRVKTSNEQFF. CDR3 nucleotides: TGTGCCAGCAGCTATTTTCGGGTTAAAACAAGTAATGAGCAGTTCTTC.

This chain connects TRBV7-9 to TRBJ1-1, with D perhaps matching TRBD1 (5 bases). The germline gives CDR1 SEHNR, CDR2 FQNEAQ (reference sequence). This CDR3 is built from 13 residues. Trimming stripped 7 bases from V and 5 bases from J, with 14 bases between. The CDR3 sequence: CASISRRGTEAFF. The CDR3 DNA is TGTGCCAGCATCTCGCGAAGGGGAACTGAAGCTTTCTTT.

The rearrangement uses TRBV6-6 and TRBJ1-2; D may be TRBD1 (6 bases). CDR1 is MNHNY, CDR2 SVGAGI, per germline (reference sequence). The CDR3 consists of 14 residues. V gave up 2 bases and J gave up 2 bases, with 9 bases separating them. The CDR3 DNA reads TGTGCCAGCAGTTACCACCAGGGGAACTATGGCTACACCTTC. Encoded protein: CASSYHQGNYGYTF.

Here the CDR3 reads CASSPFGMGLRAYEQYF. CDR3 in DNA: TGTGCCAGCAGCCCATTTGGTATGGGACTCCGGGCCTACGAGCAGTACTTC. The genes are TRBV5-6 and TRBJ2-7, with D possibly being TRBD2 (6 bases). The CDR3 is made up of 17 amino acids. CDR1 and CDR2 from the germline V gene are SGHDT and YYEEEE. Trimming shortened V by 4 bases and J by 2 bases, and 22 bases separated the two germline ends.

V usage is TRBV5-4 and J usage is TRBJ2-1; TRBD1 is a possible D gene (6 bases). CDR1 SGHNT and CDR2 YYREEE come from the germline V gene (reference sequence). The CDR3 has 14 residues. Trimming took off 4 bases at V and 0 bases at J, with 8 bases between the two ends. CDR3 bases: TGTGCCAGCAGCAAGACAGGCTCCTACAATGAGCAGTTCTTC. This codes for CASSKTGSYNEQFF.

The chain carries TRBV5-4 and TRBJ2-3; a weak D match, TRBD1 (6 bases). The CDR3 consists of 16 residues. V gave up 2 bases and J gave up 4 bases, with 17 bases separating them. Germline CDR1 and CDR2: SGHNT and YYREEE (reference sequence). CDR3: CASSLPRDKVSDTQYF. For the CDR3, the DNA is TGTGCCAGCAGCTTACCTAGGGACAAAGTGTCAGATACGCAGTATTTT.

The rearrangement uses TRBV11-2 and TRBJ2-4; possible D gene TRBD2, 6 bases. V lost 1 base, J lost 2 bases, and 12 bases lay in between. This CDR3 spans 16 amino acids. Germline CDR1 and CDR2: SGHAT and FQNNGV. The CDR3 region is CASSLGSGSPKNIQYF. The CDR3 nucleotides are TGTGCCAGCAGCTTAGGGAGCGGGTCCCCCAAAAACATTCAGTACTTC.

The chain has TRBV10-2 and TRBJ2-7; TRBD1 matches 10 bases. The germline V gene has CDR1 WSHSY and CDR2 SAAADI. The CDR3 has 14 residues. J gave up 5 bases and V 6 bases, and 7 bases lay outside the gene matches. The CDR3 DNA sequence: TGCGCCAGCAGATTGACAGGGGGCAAGAACGAGCAGTACTTC. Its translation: CASRLTGGKNEQYF.

The CDR3 spells CAIQDRLVGYTF. The CDR3 DNA sequence: TGTGCCATCCAGGACAGGCTCGTAGGCTACACCTTC. The chain links TRBV10-3 to TRBJ1-2; 7 bases are a match to TRBD1. This CDR3 is 12 amino acids long. Germline V gene sequence: CDR1 ENHRY, CDR2 SYGVKD. V dropped 8 bases and J dropped 8; count of bases not matched to a gene: 8.

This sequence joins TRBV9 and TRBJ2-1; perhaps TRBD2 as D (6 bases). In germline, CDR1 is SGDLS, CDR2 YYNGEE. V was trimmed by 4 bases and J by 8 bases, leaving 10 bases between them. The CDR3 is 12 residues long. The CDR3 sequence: CASSRDFDEQFF. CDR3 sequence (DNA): TGTGCCAGCAGCAGGGACTTTGATGAGCAGTTCTTC.

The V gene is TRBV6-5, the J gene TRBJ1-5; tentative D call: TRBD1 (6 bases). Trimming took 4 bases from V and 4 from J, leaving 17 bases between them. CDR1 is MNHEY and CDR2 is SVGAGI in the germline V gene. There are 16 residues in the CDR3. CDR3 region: CASSSSGTPINQPQHF. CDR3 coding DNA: TGTGCCAGCAGTTCGTCCGGGACACCGATTAATCAGCCCCAGCATTTT.

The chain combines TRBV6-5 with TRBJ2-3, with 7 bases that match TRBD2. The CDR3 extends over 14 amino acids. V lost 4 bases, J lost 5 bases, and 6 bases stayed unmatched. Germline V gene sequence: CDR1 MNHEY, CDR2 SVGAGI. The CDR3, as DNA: TGTGCCAGCAGTTCCCGGGAGGCTGGAGATACGCAGTATTTT. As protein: CASSSREAGDTQYF.

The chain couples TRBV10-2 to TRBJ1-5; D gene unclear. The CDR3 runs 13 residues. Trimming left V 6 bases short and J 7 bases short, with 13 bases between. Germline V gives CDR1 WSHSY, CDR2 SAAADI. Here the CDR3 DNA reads TGCGCCAGCAGGTTGGGGAGTTTGCAGCCCCAGCATTTT. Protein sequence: CASRLGSLQPQHF.

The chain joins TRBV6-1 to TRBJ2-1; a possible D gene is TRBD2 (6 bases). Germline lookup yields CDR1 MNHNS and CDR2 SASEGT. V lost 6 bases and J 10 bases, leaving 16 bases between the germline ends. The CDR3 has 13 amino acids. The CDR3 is CASSLLREKEQFF. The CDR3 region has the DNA TGTGCCAGCAGCCTACTCCGGGAGAAGGAGCAGTTCTTC.

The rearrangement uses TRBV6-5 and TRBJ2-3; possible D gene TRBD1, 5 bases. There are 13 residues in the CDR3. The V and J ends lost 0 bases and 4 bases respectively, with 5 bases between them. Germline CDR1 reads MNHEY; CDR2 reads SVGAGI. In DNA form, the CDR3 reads TGTGCCAGCAGTTACTCGGGGCCAGATACGCAGTATTTT. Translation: CASSYSGPDTQYF.

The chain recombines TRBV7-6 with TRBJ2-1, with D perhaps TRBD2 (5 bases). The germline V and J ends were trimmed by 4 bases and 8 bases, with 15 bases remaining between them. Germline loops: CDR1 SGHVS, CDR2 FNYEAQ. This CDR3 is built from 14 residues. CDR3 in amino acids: CASSSTGNRHEQFF. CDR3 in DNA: TGTGCCAGCAGCTCAACCGGGAACCGGCATGAGCAGTTCTTC.

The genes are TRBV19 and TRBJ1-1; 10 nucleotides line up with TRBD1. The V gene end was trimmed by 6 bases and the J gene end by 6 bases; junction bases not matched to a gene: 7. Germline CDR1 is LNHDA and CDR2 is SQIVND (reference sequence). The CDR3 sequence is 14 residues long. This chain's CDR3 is CASRPGQGWSEAFF. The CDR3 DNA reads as TGTGCCAGTAGACCGGGACAGGGGTGGTCTGAAGCTTTCTTT.

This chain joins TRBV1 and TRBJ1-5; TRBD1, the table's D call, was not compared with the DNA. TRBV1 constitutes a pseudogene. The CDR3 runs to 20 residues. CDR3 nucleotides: TGCACCAGCAGCCAAGATATCGGCTCAAAGATTCCAGGGCCTTATCAGCCCCAGCATTTT. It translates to CTSSQDIGSKIPGPYQPQHF.

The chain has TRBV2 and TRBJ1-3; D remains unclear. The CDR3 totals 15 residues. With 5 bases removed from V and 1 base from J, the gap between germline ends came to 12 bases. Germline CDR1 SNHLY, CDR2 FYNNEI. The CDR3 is CASSPLLRSGNTIYF. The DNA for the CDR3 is TGTGCCAGCAGTCCATTACTAAGATCTGGAAACACCATATATTTT.

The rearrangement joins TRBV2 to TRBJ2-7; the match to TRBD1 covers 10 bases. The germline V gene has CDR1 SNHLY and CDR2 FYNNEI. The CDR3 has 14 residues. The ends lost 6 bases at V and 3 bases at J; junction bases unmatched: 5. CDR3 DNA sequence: TGTGCCAGCAGATGGACAGGGGGGGTCTACGAGCAGTACTTC. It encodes CASRWTGGVYEQYF. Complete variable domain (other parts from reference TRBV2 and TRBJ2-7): EPEVTQTPSHQVTQMGQEVILRCVPISNHLYFYWYRQILGQKVEFLVSFYNNEISEKSEIFDDQFSVERPDGSNFTLKIRSTKLEDSAMYFCASRWTGGVYEQYFGPGTRLTVT.

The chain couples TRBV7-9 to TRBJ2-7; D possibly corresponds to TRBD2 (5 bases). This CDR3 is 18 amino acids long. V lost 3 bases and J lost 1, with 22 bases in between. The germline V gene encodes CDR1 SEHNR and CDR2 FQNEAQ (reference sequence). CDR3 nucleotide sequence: TGTGCCAGCAGCTTTCCCCGCCCCACCGCGAGGGAGTCCTACGAGCAGTACTTC. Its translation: CASSFPRPTARESYEQYF.